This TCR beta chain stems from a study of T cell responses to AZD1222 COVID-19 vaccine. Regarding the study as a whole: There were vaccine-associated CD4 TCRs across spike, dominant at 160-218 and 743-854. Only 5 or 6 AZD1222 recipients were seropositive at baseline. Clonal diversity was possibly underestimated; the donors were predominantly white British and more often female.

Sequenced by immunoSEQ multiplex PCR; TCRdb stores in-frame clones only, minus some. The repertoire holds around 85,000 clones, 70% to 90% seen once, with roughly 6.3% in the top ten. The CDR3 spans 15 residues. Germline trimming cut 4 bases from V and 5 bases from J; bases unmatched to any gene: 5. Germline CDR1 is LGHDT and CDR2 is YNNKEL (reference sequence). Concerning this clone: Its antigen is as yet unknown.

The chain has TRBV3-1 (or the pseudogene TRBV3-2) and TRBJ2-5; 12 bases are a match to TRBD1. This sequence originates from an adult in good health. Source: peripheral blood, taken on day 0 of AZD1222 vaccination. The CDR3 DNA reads TGTGCCAGCAGCCGAGCCGGGACAGGGGGCGAGACCCAGTACTTC. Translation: CASSRAGTGGETQYF.